These T cell receptor beta chains were read from a single sample in a study of blood T cell repertoires in COVID-19. Measured with immunoSEQ multiplex PCR; TCRdb has only the in-frame clones, and not every one. The profile covers under 75,000 clones, with approximately 92% appearing a single time and around 4.3% taken by the ten largest. Sequences were obtained from peripheral blood. These receptors came from a man in his forties or fifties with active COVID-19. The CDR3 runs from the conserved cysteine through the conserved F or W. The order of the fields is D gene, clone size, V gene, J gene, CDR3 DNA, CDR3 protein. A D gene is named only where the DNA matches it firmly. Size values are once, few and many counts, or a class for expanded clones, and some rows have none.

d_call: -
clone_size: -
v_call: TRBV10-3
j_call: TRBJ2-3
cdr3_nt: TGTGCCATCAGTGAGATCGACAGAGGAGACACAGATACGCAGTATTTT
cdr3_aa: CAISEIDRGDTDTQYF

d_call: -
clone_size: -
v_call: TRBV11-2
j_call: TRBJ2-7
cdr3_nt: TGTGCCAGCAGCGAAGCAGGGGATTCGTACGAGCAGTACTTC
cdr3_aa: CASSEAGDSYEQYF

d_call: TRBD2
clone_size: -
v_call: TRBV20-1
j_call: TRBJ2-1
cdr3_nt: TGCAGTGCTAGTCTAGCGGGGGCGAGGGATGAGCAGTTCTTC
cdr3_aa: CSASLAGARDEQFF

d_call: -
clone_size: -
v_call: TRBV7-2
j_call: TRBJ2-1
cdr3_nt: TGTGCCAGCAGCTTGAACCGGGACTTTTACAATGAGCAGTTCTTC
cdr3_aa: CASSLNRDFYNEQFF

d_call: TRBD2
clone_size: -
v_call: TRBV27
j_call: TRBJ2-7
cdr3_nt: TGTGCCAGCAGTGCCCCACTAGCGGGAGTTTACGAGCAGTACTTC
cdr3_aa: CASSAPLAGVYEQYF

d_call: -
clone_size: -
v_call: TRBV4-1
j_call: TRBJ2-1
cdr3_nt: TGCGCCAGCAGCCTCCTGGGGACTTTGAGCTCCTACAATGAGCAGTTCTTC
cdr3_aa: CASSLLGTLSSYNEQFF

d_call: -
clone_size: -
v_call: TRBV18
j_call: TRBJ2-4
cdr3_nt: TGTGCCAGCTCACCAGGACAGACCACCAAAAACATTCAGTACTTC
cdr3_aa: CASSPGQTTKNIQYF

d_call: -
clone_size: -
v_call: TRBV11-2
j_call: TRBJ2-2
cdr3_nt: TGTGCCAGCAGCTTAGGAGGTCCCGGGGAGCTGTTTTTT
cdr3_aa: CASSLGGPGELFF

d_call: TRBD2
clone_size: -
v_call: TRBV7-9
j_call: TRBJ2-1
cdr3_nt: TGTGCCAGCAGGGGCCTAGCGGGAGCCGTCAATGAGCAGTTCTTC
cdr3_aa: CASRGLAGAVNEQFF

d_call: TRBD2
clone_size: -
v_call: TRBV11-3
j_call: TRBJ2-1
cdr3_nt: TGTGCCAGCAGCTCGGTCCGGGAGGGCTCCTACAATGAGCAGTTCTTC
cdr3_aa: CASSSVREGSYNEQFF

d_call: TRBD2
clone_size: -
v_call: TRBV6-5
j_call: TRBJ2-1
cdr3_nt: TGTGCCAGCAGATCCGGGACTAGCGTCCCCAATGAGCAGTTCTTC
cdr3_aa: CASRSGTSVPNEQFF

d_call: -
clone_size: -
v_call: TRBV3-1/TRBV3-2
j_call: TRBJ2-7
cdr3_nt: TGTGCCAGCAGCCAAGTCGGGAAGACCCTGTACTTC
cdr3_aa: CASSQVGKTLYF

d_call: TRBD1
clone_size: -
v_call: TRBV10-3
j_call: TRBJ1-1
cdr3_nt: TGTGCCGTAGGGCGCCGGGACAGGGAGACCGAAGCTTTCTTT
cdr3_aa: CAVGRRDRETEAFF

d_call: TRBD2
clone_size: -
v_call: TRBV7-9
j_call: TRBJ2-1
cdr3_nt: TGTGCCAGCAGCGTTCTAGCGGGGGCCTACAATGAGCAGTTCTTC
cdr3_aa: CASSVLAGAYNEQFF

d_call: -
clone_size: -
v_call: TRBV25-1
j_call: TRBJ2-6
cdr3_nt: TGTGCCAGCATGTCGTCCGGGATCTCTGGGGCCAACGTCCTGACTTTC
cdr3_aa: CASMSSGISGANVLTF

d_call: -
clone_size: -
v_call: TRBV24-1
j_call: TRBJ1-5
cdr3_nt: TGTGCCACCAGTGCAGGTACTAATCAGCCCCAGCATTTT
cdr3_aa: CATSAGTNQPQHF

d_call: TRBD1
clone_size: -
v_call: TRBV29-1
j_call: TRBJ1-1
cdr3_nt: TGCAGCGTTGCACCGGACAGGTTTTCGTTGTCCACTGAAGCTTTCTTT
cdr3_aa: CSVAPDRFSLSTEAFF

d_call: -
clone_size: -
v_call: TRBV2
j_call: TRBJ2-5
cdr3_nt: TGTGCCAGCAGTGCTCAAGAGACCCAGTACTTC
cdr3_aa: CASSAQETQYF

d_call: TRBD1
clone_size: -
v_call: TRBV7-9
j_call: TRBJ1-5
cdr3_nt: TGTGCCAGCAGCTTAACAGGGGGGAGCAATCAGCCCCAGCATTTT
cdr3_aa: CASSLTGGSNQPQHF

d_call: TRBD2
clone_size: once
v_call: TRBV29-1
j_call: TRBJ2-7
cdr3_nt: TGCAGCGCCAGCAGCGGGAACTCCTACGAGCAGTACTTC
cdr3_aa: CSASSGNSYEQYF

d_call: TRBD2
clone_size: -
v_call: TRBV5-1
j_call: TRBJ2-3
cdr3_nt: TGCGCCAGCAGCCCGAGGACTAGTGGGGGGGATACGCAGTATTTT
cdr3_aa: CASSPRTSGGDTQYF